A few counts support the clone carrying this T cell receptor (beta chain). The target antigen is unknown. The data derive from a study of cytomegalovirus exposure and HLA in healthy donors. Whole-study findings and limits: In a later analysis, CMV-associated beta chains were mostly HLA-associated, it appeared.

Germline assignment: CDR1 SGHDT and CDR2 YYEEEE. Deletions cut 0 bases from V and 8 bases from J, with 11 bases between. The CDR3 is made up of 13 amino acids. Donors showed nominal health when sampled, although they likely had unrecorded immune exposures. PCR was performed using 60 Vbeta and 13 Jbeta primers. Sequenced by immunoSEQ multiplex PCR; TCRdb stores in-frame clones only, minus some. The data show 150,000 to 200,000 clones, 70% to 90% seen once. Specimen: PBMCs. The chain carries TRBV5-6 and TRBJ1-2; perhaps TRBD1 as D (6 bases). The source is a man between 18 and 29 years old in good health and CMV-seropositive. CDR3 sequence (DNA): TGTGCCAGCAGCTTGGTGGGACAACGAGGCTACACCTTC. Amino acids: CASSLVGQRGYTF.